The clone carrying this TCR beta chain was observed once. The V gene's germline CDR1 is DFQATT and CDR2 SNEGSKA (reference sequence). The ends lost 1 base at V and 0 bases at J; junction bases unmatched: 5. This CDR3 contains 16 residues. Reverse transcription of about 0.5 to 1 ug RNA was carried out with random hexamers. Across 54 Vbeta and 13 Jbeta, TCR beta CDR3 was amplified with immunoSEQ multiplex PCR. TCRdb ran MiXCR on the immunoSEQ multiplex PCR reads and lists one entry per CDR3 protein. This sample yields about 250,000 distinct CDR3 sequences, of which 80% to 95% are seen a single time; around 0.07% belongs to the top ten. These data belong to a study of CD8 T cells in Susac syndrome. Negative isolation was used for CD8+ and CD4+ T cells, and FACS enrichment was applied to TEMRA cells.

This TCR was recovered from a human donor with multiple sclerosis. The chain recombines TRBV20-1 with TRBJ2-1; 8 positions match TRBD2. The specimen sequenced was CD4+ T cells from PBMCs. CDR3 DNA: TGCAGTGCTAGAGCGGGAGGGCCCAACTCCTACAATGAGCAGTTCTTC. It translates to CSARAGGPNSYNEQFF.